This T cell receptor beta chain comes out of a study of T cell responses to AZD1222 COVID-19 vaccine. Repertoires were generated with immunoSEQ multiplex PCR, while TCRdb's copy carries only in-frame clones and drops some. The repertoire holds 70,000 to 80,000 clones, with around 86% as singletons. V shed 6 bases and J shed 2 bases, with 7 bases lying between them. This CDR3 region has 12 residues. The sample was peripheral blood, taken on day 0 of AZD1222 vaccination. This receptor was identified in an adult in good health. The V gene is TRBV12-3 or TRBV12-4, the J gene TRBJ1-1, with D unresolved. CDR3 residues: CASSQGNTEAFF. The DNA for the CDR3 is TGTGCCAGCAGCCAAGGTAACACTGAAGCTTTCTTT.